This section outlines one T cell receptor (beta chain) sequence together with its context. Sequenced by immunoSEQ multiplex PCR; TCRdb stores in-frame clones only, minus some. The table includes about 120,000 clones, 90% detected once. This entry comes from a study of blood T cell repertoires in COVID-19. Study-level information: Donors in the United States, Italy and Spain gave samples during acute or convalescent COVID-19.

Germline values: CDR1 SGDLS, CDR2 YYNGEE. J lost 8 bases, V lost 3 bases, and 9 bases had no gene match. The CDR3 extends over 16 amino acids. Sequenced sample: peripheral blood. The chain carries TRBV9 and TRBJ1-4, with 11 bases lining up with TRBD1. This receptor was obtained from an older woman with COVID-19, enrolled during active disease. The CDR3 nucleotides are TGTGCCAGCAGCGGGACAGGGGGCGCGTCTTGGGAAAAACTGTTTTTT. Translating gives CASSGTGGASWEKLFF.